This TCR beta chain was recorded in a study of blood T cell repertoires in COVID-19. Study summary: The study drew acute and convalescent COVID-19 samples from the United States, Italy and Spain.

Between the trimmed V and J ends, which lost 1 base and 2 bases, there was a span of 14 bases. Germline CDR1 SGHAT, CDR2 FQNNGV. CDR3 length equals 16 residues. Here immunoSEQ multiplex PCR was the method, and the copy in TCRdb shows in-frame clones only, minus some. The sample carries 50,000 to 65,000 clones, nearly 90% recorded once. This clone has a single count. The rearrangement links TRBV11-2 to TRBJ2-5; tentatively, D is TRBD2 (6 bases). This TCR was sampled from a man over 45 with active COVID-19. Material for sequencing was peripheral blood. As DNA, the CDR3 is TGTGCCAGCAGCTTAGGGGCGGGACTGGCGCAAGAGACCCAGTACTTC. The encoded protein is CASSLGAGLAQETQYF.